This is a list of T cell receptor beta chains from one sample in a study of long-term antiretroviral therapy in people with HIV. Generated by immunoSEQ multiplex PCR, the TCRdb table keeps only in-frame clones and is missing some. In the table there are fewer than 30,000 clones, approximately 77% of which are singletons. Sequenced here: unsorted PBMCs, sampled 4.4 years after starting antiretroviral therapy. These receptors came from a man in his thirties or forties with HIV. Each CDR3 is given with its conserved first and last residue. A D gene is named only where the DNA matches it firmly. Rows may omit the clone size; those that give it use once, few, many or a size class.

>.|TRBV27|TRBD2|TRBJ2-2
TGTGCCAGCAGTTCGAGCGGGGGATACACCGGGGAGCTGTTTTTT
CASSSSGGYTGELFF
>.|TRBV6-5|TRBD2|TRBJ2-7
TGTGCCAGCGGGGGGGCCTACGAGCAGTACTTC
CASGGAYEQYF
>.|TRBV19|.|TRBJ1-2
TGTGCCAGTAGCCTGGGACCGAACTATGGCTACACCTTC
CASSLGPNYGYTF
>.|TRBV2|.|TRBJ1-1
TGTGCCAGGAGTTACGCCGGGGCTGAAGCTTTCTTT
CARSYAGAEAFF
>once|TRBV5-4|.|TRBJ2-7
TGTGCCAGCAGCTTGGGGGCAGACTACGAGCAGTACTTC
CASSLGADYEQYF
>medium-sized|TRBV9|.|TRBJ2-5
TGTGCCAGCAGCGTAGACGGGGGAGAGACCCAGTACTTC
CASSVDGGETQYF
>.|TRBV6-8|.|TRBJ1-4
TGTGCCAGCAGTTACCAGAGGGACTCGAAAAAACTGTTTTTT
CASSYQRDSKKLFF
>.|TRBV5-1|TRBD1|TRBJ2-3
TGCGCCAGCAGCAGGGACAGATACACAGATACGCAGTATTTT
CASSRDRYTDTQYF
>.|TRBV6-5|.|TRBJ1-2
TGTGCCAGCACCCCGGGTCCTCGGGATGGCTACACCTTC
CASTPGPRDGYTF
>.|TRBV5-1|.|TRBJ1-1
TGCGCCAGCAGTGGCAGGGAGAACACTGAAGCTTTCTTT
CASSGRENTEAFF
>.|TRBV19|.|TRBJ2-5
TGTGCCAGTACTGCCGGGACTCCGGAGACCCAGTACTTC
CASTAGTPETQYF
>.|TRBV10-3|.|TRBJ2-7
TGTGCCATCAGTGACGGACAGATCTACGAGCAGTACTTC
CAISDGQIYEQYF
>.|TRBV15|TRBD2|TRBJ2-5
TGTGCCACCAGCACGAGTAGCGGGGGCCAAAGGGAGACCCAGTACTTC
CATSTSSGGQRETQYF
>.|TRBV15|.|TRBJ2-4
TGTGCCACCGGGGTAGGGGCCCAATTAGCCAAAAACATTCAGTACTTC
CATGVGAQLAKNIQYF
>.|TRBV7-3|.|TRBJ1-1
TGTGCCAGCAGCTTAAAAGTGAACACTGAAGCTTTCTTT
CASSLKVNTEAFF
>.|TRBV19|TRBD1|TRBJ1-2
TGTGCCAGTAGTCCCGGACAGGGGGTAGGCTACACCTTC
CASSPGQGVGYTF
>.|TRBV11-2|.|TRBJ1-1
TGTGCCAGCAGCTTGGGGGTGGACACTGAAGCTTTCTTT
CASSLGVDTEAFF
>.|TRBV18|.|TRBJ1-1
TGTGCCAGCTCATCGCCAGGGGACGTCCGGAACACTGAAGCTTTCTTT
CASSSPGDVRNTEAFF
>.|TRBV15|.|TRBJ2-5
TGTGCCACCAGCAGTTCAATGGAGACCCAGTACTTC
CATSSSMETQYF
>.|TRBV6-6|TRBD1|TRBJ1-5
TGTGCCAGCAGTTACTCAGGGACAGGGGGCGGCCCCCAGCATTTT
CASSYSGTGGGPQHF
>.|TRBV7-2|.|TRBJ1-2
TGTGCCAGCAGCTTCTCGTCAGGGGACTATGGCTACACCTTC
CASSFSSGDYGYTF
>.|TRBV28|TRBD2|TRBJ2-1
TGTGCCAGCAGTTTAGTAGCGGGGGGGCCGAATGAGCAGTTCTTC
CASSLVAGGPNEQFF
>.|TRBV7-2|.|TRBJ2-7
TGTGCCAGCAGCTTAGATGGCGGTAGCTCCTACGAGCAGTACTTC
CASSLDGGSSYEQYF
>.|TRBV5-6|.|TRBJ2-1
TGTGCCAGCAGCTTGGTTGGCAGGGTAGGCTACAATGAGCAGTTCTTC
CASSLVGRVGYNEQFF
>once|TRBV27|.|TRBJ2-1
TGTGCCAGCAGTTCGAAGGGAAGCTCCTACAATGAGCAGTTCTTC
CASSSKGSSYNEQFF
>.|TRBV11-2|.|TRBJ1-5
TGTGCCAGCAGCTTATCCGAACCGAATCAGCCCCAGCATTTT
CASSLSEPNQPQHF
>few|TRBV7-2|.|TRBJ1-5
TGTGCCAGCAGCGGAGAGGAAGGATCCAATCAGCCCCAGCATTTT
CASSGEEGSNQPQHF
>.|TRBV5-5|.|TRBJ1-1
TGTGCCAGCAGCTTGAGGGGGGGAGGGGGAATGAACACTGAAGCTTTCTTT
CASSLRGGGGMNTEAFF
>.|TRBV25-1|.|TRBJ1-2
TGTGCCAGCAGTGAATCTGGGACCTATGGCTACACCTTC
CASSESGTYGYTF
>.|TRBV6-5|.|TRBJ1-1
TGTGCCAGCAGTCTATCAACGAACACTGAAGCTTTCTTT
CASSLSTNTEAFF
>.|TRBV18|.|TRBJ1-1
TGTGCCAGCTCACCACGGAGGGGTGAAGCTTTCTTT
CASSPRRGEAFF
>.|TRBV6-5|TRBD1|TRBJ1-2
TGTGCCAGCAGTTACTCCGGGGACAGGACTAACTATGGCTACACCTTC
CASSYSGDRTNYGYTF
>.|TRBV19|.|TRBJ1-3
TGTGCCAGTAGCGCGACAGCTGGAAACACCATATATTTT
CASSATAGNTIYF
>once|TRBV7-9|.|TRBJ1-2
TGTGCCAGCAGCCCGGCAGCGGGGGCAATCTATGGCTACACCTTC
CASSPAAGAIYGYTF
>.|TRBV19|TRBD1|TRBJ1-1
TGTGCCAGTCTCGGGACAGGGACAACCCTTGAAGCTTTCTTT
CASLGTGTTLEAFF
>.|TRBV7-2|.|TRBJ2-7
TGTGCCAGCAGCCCGAGAAATTCCTACGAGCAGTACTTC
CASSPRNSYEQYF
>.|TRBV9|.|TRBJ2-7
TGTGCCAGCAGCTTTGACACGGGGAGCTCCTACGAGCAGTACTTC
CASSFDTGSSYEQYF
>.|TRBV9|TRBD1|TRBJ2-7
TGTGCCAGCAGCGGGGAGAGAGGGGGCATGGACGAGCAGTACTTC
CASSGERGGMDEQYF
>.|TRBV27|.|TRBJ2-1
TGTGCCAGCAGTTTATTAGCGGCCTCTACCTGGAATGAGCAGTTCTTC
CASSLLAASTWNEQFF
>.|TRBV11-2|TRBD1|TRBJ2-5
TGTGCCAGCAGCTCGGACAGGGTCATCTATGGAGAGACCCAGTACTTC
CASSSDRVIYGETQYF
>.|TRBV5-1|.|TRBJ1-1
TGCGCCAGCAGCTTGGGCGCCAAAGTGAACACTGAAGCTTTCTTT
CASSLGAKVNTEAFF
>.|TRBV6-6|.|TRBJ1-4
TGTGCCAGCAGTTACTCCGGGTGGGAAAAACTGTTTTTT
CASSYSGWEKLFF